This T cell receptor (beta chain) originates from a study of T cells in Graves' hyperthyroidism and ophthalmopathy. Amplification yielded TCR beta CDR3 regions, with RNA transcripts as the source. HTBI primers were the set used in a first-round RT-PCR of the TCR CDR3. In TCRdb, the multiplex PCR reads were re-called with MiXCR into one record per CDR3 protein. The sample contains around 360,000 distinct CDR3 sequences, roughly 15% of which appear only once. A Clinical Activity Score of at least 3, a NOSPECS grade of at least 4 and a duration under 3 months were recorded in the ophthalmopathy patients. For the diagnoses, clinical symptoms, serum thyroxine and TRAb, thyroid ultrasound and orbital computed tomography were used. The table lists this clonotype with many counts. Its target is unknown. Study-wide results and caveats: A model using 13 V-J features told ophthalmopathy apart from stable hyperthyroidism. Blood also showed most of the thyroid clonotypes that were expanded above 0.001.

V was pared by 8 bases and J by 2 bases, with 2 bases of the junction left unmatched. Germline CDR1 is LGHDT and CDR2 is YNNKEL (reference sequence). The CDR3 spans 13 residues. This TCR was recovered from a woman aged 60-75 years with Graves' ophthalmopathy. This rearrangement joins TRBV3-1 to TRBJ2-3; the match to TRBD2 covers 9 bases. The sequenced sample consisted of blood. The CDR3 DNA reads TGTGCCAGCGGCGGGAGGGCCACAGATACGCAGTATTTT. Protein product: CASGGRATDTQYF.